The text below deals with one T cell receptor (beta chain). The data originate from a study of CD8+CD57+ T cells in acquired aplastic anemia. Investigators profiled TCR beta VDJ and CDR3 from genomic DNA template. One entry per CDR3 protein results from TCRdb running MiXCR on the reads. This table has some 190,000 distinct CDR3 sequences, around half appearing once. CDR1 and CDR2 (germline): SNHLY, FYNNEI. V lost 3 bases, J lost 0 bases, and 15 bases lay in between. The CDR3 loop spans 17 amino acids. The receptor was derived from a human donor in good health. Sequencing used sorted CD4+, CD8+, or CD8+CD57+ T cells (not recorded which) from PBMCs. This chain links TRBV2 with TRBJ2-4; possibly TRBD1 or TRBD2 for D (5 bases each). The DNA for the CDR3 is TGTGCCAGCAGTGAGAGGGGCCCGAATGCAGCCAAAAACATTCAGTACTTC. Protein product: CASSERGPNAAKNIQYF.